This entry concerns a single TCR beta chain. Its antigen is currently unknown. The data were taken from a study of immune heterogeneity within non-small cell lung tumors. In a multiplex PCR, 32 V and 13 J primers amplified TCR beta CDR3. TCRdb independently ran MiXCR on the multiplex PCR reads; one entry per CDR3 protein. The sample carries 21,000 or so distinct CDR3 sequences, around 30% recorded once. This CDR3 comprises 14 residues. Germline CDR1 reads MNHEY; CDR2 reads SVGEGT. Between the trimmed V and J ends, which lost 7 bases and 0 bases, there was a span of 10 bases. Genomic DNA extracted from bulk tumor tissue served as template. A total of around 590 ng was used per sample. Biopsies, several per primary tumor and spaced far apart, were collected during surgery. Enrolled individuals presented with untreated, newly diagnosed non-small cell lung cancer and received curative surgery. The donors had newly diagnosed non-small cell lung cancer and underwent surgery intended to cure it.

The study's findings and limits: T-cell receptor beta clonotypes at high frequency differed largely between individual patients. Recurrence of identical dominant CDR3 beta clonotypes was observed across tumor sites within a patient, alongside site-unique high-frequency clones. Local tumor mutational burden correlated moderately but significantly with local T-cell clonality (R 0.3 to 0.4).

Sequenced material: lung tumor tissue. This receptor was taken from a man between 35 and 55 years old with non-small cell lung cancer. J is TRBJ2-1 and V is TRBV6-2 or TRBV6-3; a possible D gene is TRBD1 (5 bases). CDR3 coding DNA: TGTGCCAGCATTGACAGAAGCTCCTACAATGAGCAGTTCTTC. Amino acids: CASIDRSSYNEQFF.